This T cell receptor (beta chain) appears in the sequencing data of a study of cytomegalovirus exposure and HLA in healthy donors (dated by TCRdb to the late 2010s). Context from the whole study: An earlier analysis of several hundred of the donors reported approximately 270 Gb of sequence data and 100 million to 140 million unique TCR beta sequences from about 180 million T cells. All discovery cohort repertoires had been generated using a single sequencing platform. An early release that covered roughly 600 HLA-typed donors contained about 300 gigabases of sequencing data and roughly 84 million unique TCR sequences. Of the 300 to 500 genotyped donors, 80% to 90% were placed in the genetic ancestry cluster associated with self-reported Caucasian donors. Among a few hundred genotyped donors of the cohort, an average of about 240,000 unique TCR beta nucleotide sequences were sequenced per donor, around 20% of them non-productive. The study combined high-throughput TCR immunosequencing, statistical association of individual TCRs with disease status, and machine learning to predict cytomegalovirus infection status. Typing coverage differed by locus: A, B, C, DRB1 and DQB1 were typed in roughly 620-630 donors, DQA1 in 522, DPA1 in 600 to 610, and DPB1 in around 490. Donor age, sex, ethnicity and CMV serostatus were collected together with the repertoire data. In a later analysis, previously published TCR beta repertoires from 500 to 750 donors were re-analyzed and high-resolution HLA genotyping was added so that TCR occurrence patterns could be studied. Four or five DR-DQ haplotypes were treated as single units for association and clustering because of strong linkage in the cohort. A later genetic analysis used genome-wide SNP genotypes for about 60% of the roughly 670 donors, treating that subset as a discovery cohort. The T cell repertoires of under 700 subjects were profiled by immunosequencing and related to cytomegalovirus serostatus. Rather than drawing on any new phenotypic data, the later analysis identified candidate immune exposures from TCR beta sequences and the way those sequences occurred across donors. A separate validation cohort of over a hundred different subjects was used in addition to the roughly 670-subject first cohort. The aim of the study was to test whether cataloging public T cell receptors could identify signatures of past pathogen exposure. To decide whether each TCR beta V gene segment behaved as functional or pseudogenic, an earlier analysis of approximately 620 of the donors relied on high-throughput TCR beta sequencing. HLA typing covered class I and class II loci at four-digit resolution.

The cohort was made up of approximately 700 healthy bone marrow donors. At the time of sampling, every cohort member was nominally healthy, though immune exposures that went unrecorded were likely present. The donor was CMV seropositive and was included in the group of some 290 seropositive cohort members. Every donor gave a peripheral blood sample, and the peripheral blood mononuclear cells from that sample were used for TCR beta sequencing. Genomic DNA extraction from the blood cell samples was performed with the Qiagen DNeasy Blood Extraction Kit. This clone came up once. Its antigen remains unidentified. No clone much larger than this one lies a single base away; base qualities are absent. The CDR3 goes from the cysteine to the phenylalanine over 21 residues. Solely the CDR3 DNA is kept, with 63 bases framed from the first base. From V the trimming removes 2 bases and from J it removes 5 bases, while the gene matches leave 23 bases of the junction unaccounted for. Reading the germline V gene (reference sequence) gives CDR1 WNHNN and CDR2 SYGVQD.

Beyond this particular receptor, the publication reports: A later analysis found that most CMV-associated TCR beta chains appeared HLA-restricted, with HLA associations seemingly driven largely by CMV exposure. When HLA alleles, especially DR and DQ, strongly co-occurred, TCR associations were difficult to assign to individual alleles. The 87-base-pair reads could not distinguish some IMGT-functional V segments, including TRBV6-2 and TRBV6-3, so those segments were excluded. Presence/absence analyses assumed roughly uniform sequencing depth across donors, an assumption that may not hold. Correlated functional status among segregating V segments might reflect linkage disequilibrium, but an unknown experimental factor could not be ruled out. Cytomegalovirus status was reported to be diagnosed by the classifier with high specificity and sensitivity in both the original and validation cohorts. In a later analysis, the rate of TCR association differed among HLA loci, with DRB1 alleles having the most associated TCRs and HLA-C alleles having the fewest. While some public TCRs were present in many individuals, most TCR sequences turned up only very rarely across donors. In an earlier analysis of under 600 of the donors, most TCR beta V segments were observed in productive rearrangements about 90% or about 30% of the time, broadly matching IMGT annotations. Immune exposure information for the cohort was limited to CMV serostatus. In a later genetic analysis, fewer N-insertions in productive TCRs were reported among donors in an Asian-associated ancestry cluster than the roughly 670-donor mean. The authors suggested that the approach could potentially be extended to other disease states and immunological phenotypes. Only TCR beta chains were sequenced in this cohort, and the absence of alpha or paired-chain data limited detectable features. Compared with equally common non-associated chains, HLA-associated TCR beta chains in a later analysis were more clonally expanded and had lower generation probabilities. Because counts were too low, 15 to 20 rarely observed V segments, including chromosome 9 orphons, were left out of the earlier analysis of some 600 of the donors. A group of highly shared sequence variants was considered likely to be a technical artifact of the sequencing pipeline. Three of the identified cytomegalovirus-associated TCR beta chains were confirmed in vitro to be specific for cytomegalovirus antigens. A further reported finding was that TCR beta sequences accurately predicted the HLA-A and HLA-B alleles for most subjects in the first cohort. Because some donors lacked HLA typing at each locus, the association tests relied only on the typed subset. In a later analysis, several top co-occurrence clusters were reported to appear linked to parvovirus B19, influenza, CMV and Epstein-Barr virus. A later analysis associated some 17,000 TCR beta sequences with specific HLA alleles at a false discovery rate of 0.05. V-gene and J-gene trimming of TCR beta chains was associated with a missense DCLRE1C variant in a later genetic analysis, and the association was replicated in an independent cohort. A total of roughly 160 TCR beta chains were listed by the study as associated with cytomegalovirus.

Library generation was performed with the immunoSEQ multiplex PCR assay. For the multiplex PCR, a mixture combining 60 forward primers for TCR Vbeta segments and 13 reverse primers for TCR Jbeta segments was used. A multiplex PCR assay on genomic DNA amplified the CDR3 region of rearranged TCR beta genes. The amplified TCR beta libraries were sequenced on the Illumina HiSeq System as 87-base-pair reads. From the authors' description of their analysis: A later analysis counted approximately 76 million unique TCR beta chains across the 550 to 800 repertoires, and approximately 11 million of these chains were shared by at least two donors. Raw reads were error-corrected and collapsed into unique sequences by a nearest-neighbor algorithm in which closely related sequences were merged to remove PCR and sequencing errors. Alignment of CDR3 sequences to IMGT reference sequences was used to assign V, D and J gene segments. For a sequence to be retained, at least a six-nucleotide match to both a V gene segment and a J gene segment was required. A rearrangement counted as productive if the CDR3 had no stop codons and remained in frame with V and J, and every other rearrangement counted as non-productive. CDR3 was defined according to IMGT convention as the region running from the second conserved V-encoded cysteine to the conserved J-encoded phenylalanine. Sequences without an unambiguous match to a single V gene segment were excluded from the earlier analysis of 450 to 650 of the donors. In an earlier analysis of about 590 of the donors, a V segment was called functional when productive rearrangements were above 56.7%, and segregating when the standard deviation between donors exceeded 5%. To diagnose cytomegalovirus status from the catalog of TCR beta chain sequences, a statistical classification framework was built. A later analysis assigned V and J genes by comparing TCR nucleotide sequences with IMGT/GENE-DB human TR gene sequences. The TCRdist pipeline was used in a later analysis to assign CDR3 sequences and most-parsimonious VDJ recombination scenarios. In a later analysis, each TCR beta chain was defined by its CDR3 amino acid sequence together with its V-gene family, and reads lacking a unique V-gene family were excluded. To address suspected cross-contamination and a sequencing artifact, a later analysis removed a few hundred highly shared, low-generation-probability nucleotide sequences. A later analysis calculated a clonal expansion index for each public chain from normalized within-repertoire ranks of inferred template counts. Generation probabilities in a later analysis came from a VDJ recombination model fitted to out-of-frame rearrangements, and those results were checked against IGoR. A later analysis scored TCR-TCR, TCR-HLA and TCR-CMV co-occurrence with hypergeometric tests, applying a repertoire-size bias correction to TCR pairs. False discovery rates were estimated in a later analysis by permuting HLA or CMV assignments 20 times. In a later analysis, co-occurring TCRs were grouped using DBSCAN, and TCRdist sequence similarity was added for clustering within HLA-allele-positive subsets. Repertoires with fewer than 30,000 or more than 120,000 public chains were left out of co-occurrence clustering, as were about 5 repertoires with anomalous nucleotide sharing. In its TCRdb copy, this immuneACCESS table keeps in-frame sequences only and misses some clones. Where compared with another copy, unresolved V genes explain less than half of these, and the others have no known cause. V, J and clone size were drawn from that table, and D and trimming were deduced from the DNA. The sample table lists 85,000 to 100,000 clones, less than 80% of them with a count of one. Over 4% of the sample belongs to the ten largest clones.

Sequencing was done on a sample of PBMCs. The chain couples TRBV10-1 to TRBJ2-7, and 11 junctional nucleotides match TRBD2. The source of this sequence is a woman aged 40 to 55 in good health and CMV-seropositive. The DNA reads as follows: TGCGCCAGCAGTGAGATCGCAGTGTCAGCCGGGACTAGCGGCCAAACCCACGAGCAGTACTTC. It translates as CASSEIAVSAGTSGQTHEQYF.